One and the same sample provided the 9 T cell receptor beta chains below, sequenced in a study of T cell responses to AZD1222 COVID-19 vaccine. Some clones are missing from TCRdb's copy, which holds only in-frame ones; the method was immunoSEQ multiplex PCR. The data show about 94,000 clones, approximately 81% seen once. The input for sequencing was peripheral blood, taken 28 days after the second AZD1222 dose. The receptors were gathered from an adult who received the AZD1222 COVID-19 vaccine.

This chain connects TRBV4-3 to TRBJ2-2; 8 bases are shared with TRBD1. Germline assignment: CDR1 LGHNA and CDR2 YSLEER. The V and J ends lost 3 bases and 8 bases, in that order; junction bases with no gene match: 20. There are 19 residues in the CDR3. CDR3 in amino acids: CASSHRPLGHQGAGGELFF. In DNA form, the CDR3 reads TGCGCCAGCAGCCACCGTCCCCTCGGTCACCAGGGGGCAGGGGGGGAGCTGTTTTTT.

This sequence joins TRBV6-5 and TRBJ2-3; 14 bases are shared with TRBD2. Germline lookup yields CDR1 MNHEY and CDR2 SVGAGI. J lost 6 bases, V lost 8 bases, and 7 bases had no gene match. This CDR3 region has 15 residues. CDR3 protein: CASGGLAGGMDTQYF. CDR3 coding DNA: TGTGCCAGCGGCGGACTAGCGGGGGGAATGGATACGCAGTATTTT.

V gene TRBV19 combines with J gene TRBJ1-4; perhaps TRBD1 as D (6 bases). V was pared by 6 bases and J by 8 bases, with 16 bases between. This CDR3 region has 14 residues. CDR1 is LNHDA, CDR2 SQIVND, per germline (reference sequence). The CDR3 reads CASRQTGKREKLFF. The CDR3 DNA reads as TGTGCCAGTAGGCAGACAGGAAAGAGAGAAAAACTGTTTTTT.

The genes are TRBV6-5 and TRBJ1-1, with 7 bases that match TRBD1. In germline, CDR1 is MNHEY, CDR2 SVGAGI. With V trimmed by 7 bases and J by 7 bases, 9 bases remained unmatched. CDR3 length equals 13 residues. This CDR3 is CASTRGVMLEAFF. Written as DNA, the CDR3 is TGTGCCAGCACCAGGGGGGTGATGCTTGAAGCTTTCTTT.

V and J are TRBV5-4 and TRBJ1-2, with unresolved D. Germline V gene lookup returns CDR1 SGHNT and CDR2 YYREEE (reference sequence). This CDR3 region has 13 residues. V lost 4 bases and J 0 bases, leaving 7 bases between the germline ends. This CDR3 reads CASSPRANYGYTF. The DNA for the CDR3 is TGTGCCAGCAGCCCAAGGGCTAACTATGGCTACACCTTC.

This chain joins TRBV3-1 (or the pseudogene TRBV3-2) and TRBJ1-1, with a weak D call TRBD1 (5 bases). This CDR3 spans 11 amino acids. Between the trimmed V and J ends, which lost 4 bases and 5 bases, there was a span of 5 bases. Germline lookup yields CDR1 LGHDT and CDR2 YNNKEL (reference sequence). CDR3 region: CASSRGTEAFF. The DNA of the CDR3 is TGTGCCAGCAGCCGGGGGACTGAAGCTTTCTTT.

This clone occurred a few times. The chain uses TRBV18 and TRBJ2-7; D might be TRBD1 (5 bases). This CDR3 has 14 amino acids. The V and J ends lost 2 bases and 3 bases respectively, with 11 bases between them. The germline V gene encodes CDR1 KGHSH and CDR2 LQKENI. Here the CDR3 reads CASSPAGHLYEQYF. In nucleotides, the CDR3 is TGTGCCAGCTCACCAGCAGGACACCTCTACGAGCAGTACTTC.

V and J are TRBV29-1 and TRBJ2-3; D possibly uses TRBD1 or TRBD2 (6 bases each). CDR3 length: 12 amino acids. The germline CDR1 and CDR2 sequences are SQVTM and ANQGSEA. V was pared by 2 bases and J by 6 bases, with 9 bases between. CDR3 residues: CSVENGGDTQYF. The CDR3 nucleotides are TGCAGCGTTGAAAACGGGGGCGATACGCAGTATTTT.

The chain links TRBV7-9 to TRBJ1-2, with D perhaps TRBD1 (5 bases). V lost 5 bases and J lost 7, with 11 bases in between. Germline assignment: CDR1 SEHNR and CDR2 FQNEAQ (reference sequence). The CDR3 is 12 amino acids. CDR3 bases: TGTGCCAGCAGCCCCCGAACAGGTGGCTACACCTTC. Amino acids: CASSPRTGGYTF.